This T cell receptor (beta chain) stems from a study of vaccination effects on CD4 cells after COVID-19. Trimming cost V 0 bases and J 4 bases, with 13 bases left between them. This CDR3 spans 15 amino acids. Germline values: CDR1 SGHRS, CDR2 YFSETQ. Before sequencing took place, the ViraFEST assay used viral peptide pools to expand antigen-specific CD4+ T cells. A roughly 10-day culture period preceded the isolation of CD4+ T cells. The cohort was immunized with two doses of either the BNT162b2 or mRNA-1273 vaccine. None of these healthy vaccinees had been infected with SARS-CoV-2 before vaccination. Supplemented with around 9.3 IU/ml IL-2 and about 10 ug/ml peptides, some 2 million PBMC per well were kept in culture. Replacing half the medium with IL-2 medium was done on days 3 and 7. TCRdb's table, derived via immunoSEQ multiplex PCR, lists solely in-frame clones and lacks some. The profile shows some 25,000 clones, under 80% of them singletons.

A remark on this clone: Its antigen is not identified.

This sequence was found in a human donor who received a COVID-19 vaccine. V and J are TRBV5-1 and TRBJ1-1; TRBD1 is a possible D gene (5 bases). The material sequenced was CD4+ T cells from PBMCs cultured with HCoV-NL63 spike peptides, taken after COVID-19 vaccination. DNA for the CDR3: TGCGCCAGCAGCTTGGCCCTCCAGGGCGGCACTGAAGCTTTCTTT. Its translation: CASSLALQGGTEAFF. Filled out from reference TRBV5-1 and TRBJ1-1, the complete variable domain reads KAGVTQTPRYLIKTRGQQVTLSCSPISGHRSVSWYQQTPGQGLQFLFEYFSETQRNKGNFPGRFSGRQFSNSRSEMNVSTLELGDSALYLCASSLALQGGTEAFFGQGTRLTVV.